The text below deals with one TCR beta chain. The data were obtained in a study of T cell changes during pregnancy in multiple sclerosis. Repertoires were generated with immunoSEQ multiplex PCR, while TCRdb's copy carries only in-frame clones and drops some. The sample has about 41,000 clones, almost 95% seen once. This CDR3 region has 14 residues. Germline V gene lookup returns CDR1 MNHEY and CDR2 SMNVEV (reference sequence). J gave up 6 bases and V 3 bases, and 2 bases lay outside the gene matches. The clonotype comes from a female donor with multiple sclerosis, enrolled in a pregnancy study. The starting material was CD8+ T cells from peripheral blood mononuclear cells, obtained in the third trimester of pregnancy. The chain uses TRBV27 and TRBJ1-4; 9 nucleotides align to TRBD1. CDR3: CASSLDRGDEKLFF. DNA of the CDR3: TGTGCCAGCAGTTTGGACAGGGGAGATGAAAAACTGTTTTTT.